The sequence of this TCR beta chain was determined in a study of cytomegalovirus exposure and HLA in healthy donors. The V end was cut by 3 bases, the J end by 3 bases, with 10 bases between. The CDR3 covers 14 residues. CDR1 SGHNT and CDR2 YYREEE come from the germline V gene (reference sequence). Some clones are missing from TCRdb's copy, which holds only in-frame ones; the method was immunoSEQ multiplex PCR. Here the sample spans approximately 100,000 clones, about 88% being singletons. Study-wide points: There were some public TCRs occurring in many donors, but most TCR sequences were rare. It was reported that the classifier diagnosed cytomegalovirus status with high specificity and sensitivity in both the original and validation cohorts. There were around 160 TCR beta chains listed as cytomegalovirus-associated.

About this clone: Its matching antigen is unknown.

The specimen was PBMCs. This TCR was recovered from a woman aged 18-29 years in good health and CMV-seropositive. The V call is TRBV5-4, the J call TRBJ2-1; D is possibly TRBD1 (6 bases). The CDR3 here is CASSSRDNYNEQFF. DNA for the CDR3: TGTGCCAGCAGCTCTAGGGACAACTACAATGAGCAGTTCTTC.